Detailed here is one T cell receptor beta chain. J gave up 5 bases and V 4 bases, and 9 bases lay outside the gene matches. The germline gives CDR1 SGHRS, CDR2 YFSETQ. The length of the CDR3 is 16 residues. These data belong to a study of shared clonotypes between healthy human individuals. The assay was immunoSEQ multiplex PCR, and TCRdb's table has in-frame clones only and misses some. The data show more than 400,000 clones, 70% to 85% seen once. The TCR originated in a woman aged 40 to 49 in good health. Some clones in this sample may be carry-over from other donors' samples. The chain combines TRBV5-1 with TRBJ2-1; 10 positions agree with TRBD2. Sequenced sample: PBMCs. CDR3 sequence reads: CASSPPLLAGDNEQFF. The CDR3 nucleotides are TGCGCCAGCAGCCCCCCCCTCCTAGCGGGAGACAATGAGCAGTTCTTC.